Each of the 11 T cell receptor beta chains below was sequenced from the same sample in a study of Graves' ophthalmopathy and Graves' hyperthyroidism. Amplifying from RNA transcripts, the study obtained TCR beta CDR3 regions. RT-PCR was first run with HTBI primers, then multiplex PCR in a second round. Each CDR3 protein gets one entry after TCRdb re-called the multiplex PCR reads with MiXCR. The table includes 300,000 to 350,000 distinct CDR3 sequences, 15% to 20% detected once. Sequencing used peripheral blood. The receptors were gathered from an adult man with Graves' ophthalmopathy.

The chain couples TRBV19 to TRBJ2-5, with D possibly TRBD2 on 6 matching bases. The CDR3 totals 12 residues. From germline, CDR1 is LNHDA and CDR2 SQIVND (reference sequence). Trimming took 5 bases from V and 10 from J, leaving 14 bases between them. The CDR3 sequence: CASSPGGWDQYF. For the CDR3, the DNA is TGTGCCAGTAGTCCTGGAGGGTGGGACCAGTACTTC.

This clonotype occurred many times. The chain carries TRBV28 and TRBJ1-3; 8 bases match TRBD1. This CDR3 contains 16 residues. The J segment lost 1 base and the V segment lost 4 bases, leaving 6 bases of the junction unmatched. Germline V gene lookup returns CDR1 MDHEN and CDR2 SYDVKM. The CDR3 DNA is TGTGCCAGCAGTTCCGGACAGGGTGGTTCTGGAAACACCATATATTTT. Its translation: CASSSGQGGSGNTIYF.

There are many counts of this clonotype. The chain couples TRBV24-1 to TRBJ2-2; D may be TRBD2 (6 bases). With 4 bases removed from V and 1 base from J, the gap between germline ends came to 9 bases. Germline-derived CDR1 and CDR2 are KGHDR and SFDVKD. The CDR3 totals 15 residues. The CDR3 nucleotides are TGTGCCACCAGTGAAACCGGGGGGAACACCGGGGAGCTGTTTTTT. Translation: CATSETGGNTGELFF.

V and J are TRBV6-2 or TRBV6-3 and TRBJ1-2; 11 positions match TRBD1. Germline V lookup: CDR1 MNHEY, CDR2 SVGEGT. CDR3 length equals 17 residues. Trimming took 2 bases from V and 3 from J; bases not matched to a gene: 8. The CDR3 DNA sequence: TGTGCCAGCAGTTACCGAGGACAGGGGGCGATATACTATGGCTACACCTTC. This translates into CASSYRGQGAIYYGYTF.

This clonotype was seen ten or more times. The chain couples TRBV10-3 to TRBJ1-5, with D unresolved. The ends were cut back, 0 bases at V and 3 bases at J, with 9 bases in the middle. CDR3 length: 15 amino acids. Germline assignment: CDR1 ENHRY and CDR2 SYGVKD. CDR3 nucleotides: TGTGCCATCAGTGAGTCCCCAAATAACAATCAGCCCCAGCATTTT. Translating it yields CAISESPNNNQPQHF.

The V gene is TRBV12-5, the J gene TRBJ1-1; D is uncertain. The germline V and J ends were trimmed by 5 bases and 0 bases, with 13 bases remaining between them. The V gene's germline CDR1 is LGHNT and CDR2 FRNRAP. The CDR3 spans 15 residues. DNA of the CDR3: TGTGCTAGTGGTACTTCCCCGTTCATGAACACTGAAGCTTTCTTT. Translating gives CASGTSPFMNTEAFF.

This clonotype came up a few times. The rearrangement uses TRBV19 and TRBJ2-2; TRBD2 matches at 12 bases. This CDR3 is built from 16 residues. Germline CDR1 is LNHDA and CDR2 is SQIVND (reference sequence). V was pared by 9 bases and J by 4 bases, with 9 bases of the junction left unmatched. The DNA for the CDR3 is TGTGCCAGCAGACTAGCGGGGGAGATTATCACCGGGGAGCTGTTTTTT. This sequence encodes CASRLAGEIITGELFF.

This clonotype was observed at least ten times. CDR3 in amino acids: CASSQTDRTYEQYF. In DNA, the CDR3 is TGTGCCAGCAGCCAAACCGACAGAACCTACGAGCAGTACTTC. The chain is built from TRBV7-6 and TRBJ2-7; D is perhaps TRBD1 (5 bases). The CDR3 has 14 residues. Deletions cut 5 bases from V and 2 bases from J, with 13 bases between. The V gene's germline CDR1 is SGHVS and CDR2 FNYEAQ.

This clonotype appeared many times. The chain is built from TRBV12-3 or TRBV12-4 and TRBJ2-5; maybe TRBD1 (6 bases). This CDR3 spans 13 amino acids. With 5 bases removed from V and 2 bases from J, the gap between germline ends came to 9 bases. Here the CDR3 DNA reads TGTGCCAGCAGTATCGGACAGCAAGAGACCCAGTACTTC. Protein product: CASSIGQQETQYF.

The CDR3 coding sequence is TGTGCCAGCAGTGATTGGGACAGAAGAAATGGCTACACCTTC. This sequence encodes CASSDWDRRNGYTF. The V call is TRBV28, the J call TRBJ1-2; 7 nucleotides line up with TRBD1. The CDR3 consists of 14 residues. The trim removed 5 bases at V and 6 bases at J, leaving 9 bases unmatched. Germline V gene lookup returns CDR1 MDHEN and CDR2 SYDVKM.

The CDR3 DNA reads as TGTGCCAGCAGTTTCACCGCGGGGACCTACGAGCAGTACTTC. Amino acids: CASSFTAGTYEQYF. The chain couples TRBV27 to TRBJ2-7; a weak D match, TRBD2 (6 bases). Germline CDR1 reads MNHEY; CDR2 reads SMNVEV (reference sequence). V was clipped by 3 bases and J by 2 bases, with 11 bases between them. The CDR3 is 14 residues long.